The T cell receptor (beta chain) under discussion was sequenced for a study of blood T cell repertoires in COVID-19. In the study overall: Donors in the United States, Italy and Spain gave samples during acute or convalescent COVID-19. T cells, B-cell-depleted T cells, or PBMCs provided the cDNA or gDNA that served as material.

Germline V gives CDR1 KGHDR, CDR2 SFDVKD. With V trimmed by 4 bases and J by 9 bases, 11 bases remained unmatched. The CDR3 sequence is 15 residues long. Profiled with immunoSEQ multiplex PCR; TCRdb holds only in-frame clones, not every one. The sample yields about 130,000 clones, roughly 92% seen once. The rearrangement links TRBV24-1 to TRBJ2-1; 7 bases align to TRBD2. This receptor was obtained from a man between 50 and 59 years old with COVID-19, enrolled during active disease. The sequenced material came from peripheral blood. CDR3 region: CATSETGTKHGEQFF. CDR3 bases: TGTGCCACCAGTGAAACCGGGACTAAGCACGGTGAGCAGTTCTTC.